A selection of T cell receptor beta chains follows, all from one sample in a study of CD8 T cells in Susac syndrome. MiXCR was run by TCRdb on the immunoSEQ multiplex PCR reads, yielding one entry per CDR3 protein. In the table there are 160,000 or so distinct CDR3 sequences, 94% of which are singletons. Sample: CD4+ T cells from PBMCs. All receptors come from a human donor with Susac syndrome. Both conserved end residues are part of each CDR3. D genes are given only for firm matches. Clone size is stated in some rows and not others, as once, few, many or a class when expanded.

V gene	clone size	J gene	D gene	CDR3 protein	CDR3 DNA
TRBV6-2/TRBV6-3	-	TRBJ1-6	-	CASPNFGSSPLHF	TGTGCCAGCCCTAATTTTGGTAGTTCACCCCTCCACTTT
TRBV9	-	TRBJ1-1	-	CASSSIAGRHPEAFF	TGTGCCAGCAGTTCCATCGCGGGTCGACATCCTGAAGCTTTCTTT
TRBV27	-	TRBJ2-5	-	CASSSRAQETQYF	TGTGCCAGCAGCTCACGGGCCCAAGAGACCCAGTACTTC
TRBV29-1	-	TRBJ2-7	TRBD1	CSVYDRDREKYEQYF	TGCAGCGTTTACGATCGGGACAGGGAAAAGTACGAGCAGTACTTC
TRBV30	-	TRBJ2-7	-	CAWSDDVKDEQYF	TGTGCCTGGAGTGACGACGTTAAGGACGAGCAGTACTTC
TRBV3-1	-	TRBJ1-2	-	CASSQDPGAYGGYTF	TGTGCCAGCAGCCAAGATCCAGGGGCATATGGTGGCTACACCTTC
TRBV7-2	-	TRBJ1-1	-	CASSKGGNTEAFF	TGTGCCAGCAGTAAGGGGGGGAACACTGAAGCTTTCTTT
TRBV4-3	-	TRBJ2-2	-	CASSPLKDGSNTGELFF	TGCGCCAGCAGCCCCCTAAAGGACGGATCGAACACCGGGGAGCTGTTTTTT
TRBV9	-	TRBJ1-3	-	CASGKGPNTIYF	TGTGCCAGCGGAAAAGGGCCAAACACCATATATTTT
TRBV5-5	-	TRBJ2-3	-	CASSLGAVGTLTDTQYF	TGTGCCAGCAGCTTGGGGGCAGTGGGGACCCTCACAGATACGCAGTATTTT
TRBV9	-	TRBJ2-1	TRBD2	CASSVPPGGSSYNEQFF	TGTGCCAGCAGCGTGCCACCGGGGGGTAGCTCCTACAATGAGCAGTTCTTC
TRBV7-9	-	TRBJ2-7	-	CASSSEGRRVYF	TGTGCCAGCAGCTCAGAGGGCCGGCGGGTGTACTTC
TRBV7-9	-	TRBJ1-1	-	CASSFDKIFTEAFF	TGTGCCAGCAGCTTCGATAAGATATTCACTGAAGCTTTCTTT
TRBV11-2	-	TRBJ2-5	-	CASSLDGREQETQYF	TGTGCCAGCAGCTTAGACGGCAGAGAGCAAGAGACCCAGTACTTC
TRBV29-1	-	TRBJ2-7	-	CSVGVLGGTEQYF	TGCAGCGTAGGGGTCCTCGGGGGTACAGAGCAGTACTTC
TRBV29-1	-	TRBJ2-7	TRBD2	CSVGEGGAYEQYF	TGCAGCGTTGGCGAGGGAGGGGCGTACGAGCAGTACTTC
TRBV3-1	-	TRBJ2-3	-	CASSHPGLSTQYF	TGTGCCAGCAGCCACCCAGGACTTTCAACGCAGTATTTT
TRBV18	few	TRBJ2-7	TRBD2	CASSRGTSYEQYF	TGTGCCAGCTCCCGTGGGACTAGCTACGAGCAGTACTTC
TRBV20-1	-	TRBJ2-5	TRBD1	CSASRQGQETQYF	TGCAGTGCTAGTAGACAGGGACAAGAGACCCAGTACTTC
TRBV7-9	-	TRBJ2-1	-	CASSQPQAWNEQFF	TGTGCCAGCAGCCAGCCTCAGGCGTGGAATGAGCAGTTCTTC
TRBV5-6	-	TRBJ1-6	TRBD1	CASSLRQGASPVYASPLHF	TGTGCCAGCAGCTTACGACAGGGGGCGAGCCCTGTCTATGCTTCACCCCTCCACTTT
TRBV25-1	once	TRBJ1-1	TRBD1	CASSSGQAEAFF	TGTGCCAGCAGTTCAGGACAGGCTGAAGCTTTCTTT
TRBV25-1	-	TRBJ2-2	-	CASSFNTGELFF	TGTGCCAGCAGTTTTAACACCGGGGAGCTGTTTTTT
TRBV12-3/TRBV12-4	few	TRBJ2-5	TRBD1	CASSLGDRGGETQYF	TGTGCCAGCAGTTTAGGGGACAGGGGTGGGGAGACCCAGTACTTC
TRBV20-1	few	TRBJ2-3	TRBD1	CSARDPGGATDTQYF	TGCAGTGCTAGAGATCCAGGGGGAGCCACAGATACGCAGTATTTT
TRBV20-1	-	TRBJ2-7	-	CSATTAYEQYF	TGCAGTGCTACCACAGCCTACGAGCAGTACTTC
TRBV14	-	TRBJ1-2	-	CASSQEYGYTF	TGTGCCAGCAGCCAAGAATATGGCTACACCTTC
TRBV12-5	-	TRBJ2-1	TRBD1	CASGPRQGVDNEQFF	TGTGCTAGTGGTCCTAGACAGGGGGTGGACAATGAGCAGTTCTTC
TRBV10-1	-	TRBJ2-7	-	CASSEKTVSEQYF	TGCGCCAGCAGCGAAAAGACAGTGTCCGAGCAGTACTTC
TRBV20-1	-	TRBJ2-7	TRBD2	CSATGLAGQYF	TGCAGTGCTACTGGACTAGCAGGGCAGTACTTC
TRBV6-5	-	TRBJ2-7	-	CASSYSRPGAPYEQYF	TGTGCCAGCAGTTACTCGAGGCCAGGGGCACCCTACGAGCAGTACTTC
TRBV20-1	once	TRBJ2-7	-	CSAQFPTRGYEQYF	TGCAGTGCTCAGTTTCCGACAAGGGGCTACGAGCAGTACTTC
TRBV10-3	-	TRBJ2-5	TRBD2	CAISDLTSGAGETQYF	TGTGCCATCAGTGACCTGACTAGCGGGGCGGGAGAGACCCAGTACTTC
TRBV6-5	-	TRBJ2-6	-	CASSYTQGTASGANVLTF	TGTGCCAGCAGTTACACGCAGGGGACTGCCTCTGGGGCCAACGTCCTGACTTTC
TRBV19	-	TRBJ2-7	-	CASSMGPGETYEQYF	TGTGCCAGTAGTATGGGACCAGGGGAGACCTACGAGCAGTACTTC
TRBV28	-	TRBJ2-7	TRBD1	CASSPGTGGLEQYF	TGTGCCAGCAGTCCCGGGACAGGGGGTCTCGAGCAGTACTTC
TRBV9	-	TRBJ2-1	TRBD2	CASSVEGAGAIYNEQFF	TGTGCCAGCAGCGTAGAGGGAGCGGGGGCGATCTACAATGAGCAGTTCTTC
TRBV5-1	once	TRBJ2-3	-	CASSLDVDTQYF	TGCGCCAGCAGCTTGGATGTAGATACGCAGTATTTT
TRBV7-6	once	TRBJ1-2	-	CASSSRSHGYTF	TGTGCCAGCAGCTCTCGTTCCCATGGCTACACCTTC
TRBV2	few	TRBJ2-5	-	CASRQETQYF	TGTGCCAGCCGACAAGAGACCCAGTACTTC
TRBV5-1	-	TRBJ1-2	-	CASSLETNRYGYTF	TGCGCCAGCAGCTTGGAGACGAACCGCTATGGCTACACCTTC
TRBV11-2	-	TRBJ1-1	TRBD1	CASSLDRTKTEAFF	TGTGCCAGCAGCTTGGACAGGACGAAGACTGAAGCTTTCTTT
TRBV25-1	-	TRBJ2-5	-	CASSERRYQETQYF	TGTGCCAGCAGTGAACGGCGGTACCAAGAGACCCAGTACTTC
TRBV15	-	TRBJ2-5	-	CATSMYWGETQYF	TGTGCCACCAGCATGTACTGGGGGGAGACCCAGTACTTC
TRBV9	-	TRBJ2-3	-	CASSAGHYSTDTQYF	TGTGCCAGCAGCGCGGGACACTACAGCACAGATACGCAGTATTTT
TRBV7-6	-	TRBJ2-7	-	CASSLAREYEQYF	TGTGCCAGCAGCTTAGCGCGTGAATACGAGCAGTACTTC
TRBV29-1	-	TRBJ2-4	-	CSVVGLGAKNIQYF	TGCAGCGTTGTAGGACTGGGAGCCAAAAACATTCAGTACTTC
TRBV9	-	TRBJ2-7	TRBD1	CASSRDRYEQYF	TGTGCCAGCAGCCGGGACAGATACGAGCAGTACTTC
TRBV7-8	-	TRBJ2-4	TRBD2	CASSFGTTLAKNIQYF	TGTGCCAGCAGCTTTGGGACTACCTTAGCCAAAAACATTCAGTACTTC
TRBV20-1	once	TRBJ1-2	-	CSASPGDKDYGYTF	TGCAGTGCTAGCCCCGGGGATAAGGACTATGGCTACACCTTC
TRBV25-1	-	TRBJ1-2	TRBD1	CASSESGGNMRGYTF	TGTGCCAGCAGTGAATCAGGGGGCAATATGCGGGGCTACACCTTC
TRBV19	-	TRBJ1-1	-	CASSTAMNTEAFF	TGTGCCAGTAGTACGGCAATGAACACTGAAGCTTTCTTT
TRBV29-1	once	TRBJ2-3	-	CSVEEARTDTQYF	TGCAGCGTTGAAGAAGCGCGCACAGATACGCAGTATTTT
TRBV3-1	-	TRBJ2-1	TRBD1	CASSQVAGTGGNEQFF	TGTGCCAGCAGCCAAGTCGCCGGGACAGGGGGGAATGAGCAGTTCTTC